A few counts support the clone carrying this T cell receptor beta chain. Trimming removed 2 bases at V and 2 bases at J, with 10 bases between. Germline values: CDR1 SGHRS, CDR2 YFSETQ. There are 14 residues in the CDR3. TCRdb re-called the RT-PCR reads through MiXCR, storing one row per CDR3 protein. The table has 650,000 to 800,000 distinct CDR3 sequences, 13% to 15% seen once. This chain links TRBV5-1 with TRBJ1-2, with D uncertain. The sample taken for sequencing was memory CD4+ T cells from blood. The receptor was isolated from a female donor in good health, serving as a healthy control. The CDR3 nucleotides are TGCGCCAGCAGCTTCTCGGACGGGAACTATGGCTACACCTTC. Its protein product is CASSFSDGNYGYTF.